This T cell receptor (beta chain) is from a study of blood T cell repertoires in COVID-19 (dated by TCRdb to the early 2020s). As for the study more broadly: Collaborator samples came from the United States, Italy and Spain and covered acute and convalescent phases of COVID-19. The prospective study material was composed of cDNA or gDNA derived from T cells, B-cell-depleted T cells, or PBMCs. Subjects who had been exposed to COVID-19, were actively infected with it, or had recovered from it provided the deeply sampled blood TCRbeta repertoires that made up the dataset. The repertoires were released in a freely available public database meant as a resource for research on the immune response to SARS-CoV-2. Samples were obtained from the ongoing ImmuneRACE study (first 160 participants) and from 1,254 subjects provided by 6 global collaborators. A de-identified subject ID, COVID-19 status, age in years and sex were almost always included in the sample metadata. Where available, HLA class I and class II types were obtained from metadata supplied by the sample provider rather than from assay-based typing. On the study overall, not on this receptor specifically: How much clinical and demographic metadata was included differed by source and by participant, and the metadata was provided uncurated.

The immunoSEQ Assay, a bias-controlled multiplex PCR, was used to amplify TCRbeta CDR3 regions from genomic DNA. The study's processing was this. The number of nucleated cells in each sample was estimated from the amplification of reference gene primers within the assay. Sequence reads were collapsed and filtered to measure the absolute abundance of every unique TCRbeta CDR3 rearrangement. For each sample, productive Simpson clonality was calculated as the square root of Simpson's diversity index across productive rearrangements. What TCRdb holds here is the immuneACCESS table cut down to in-frame rearrangements. Part of the clones is not present; checked against another copy, under half of the missing clones reflect an unresolved V gene, and the others are unexplained. The V and J calls and the clone size are those of that table, but D and trimming were determined from the DNA. The sample profile shows more than 400,000 clones; less than 95% of them were found once. The ten largest clones take up about 0.57% of the sample.

In regard to this clone: The antigen it binds to is not known. No base quality information exists; no much larger clone differs at one position.

Participants in the prospective study were aged about 18 to 89 years, lived in 20 to 30 United States geographic areas, and enrolled through a virtual design. To assign participants to cohorts, the prospective study relied on clinical history that participants themselves reported in a screening survey and a study questionnaire. For ImmuneRACE Cohort 3, a participant was defined as recovered based on two consecutive negative NP/OP PCR tests, clearance by a healthcare professional, or resolution of symptoms. In the prospective study, whole blood, serum and a nasopharyngeal or oropharyngeal swab were collected from each participant by mobile phlebotomists. Over a roughly two-month period, participants in the prospective study had the option of providing additional blood draws and questionnaires. Before DNA extraction, blood samples from the prospective study were shipped at room temperature or frozen.

The sequence was collected from a young man who had recovered from COVID-19. Input material: PBMCs or T cells enriched from blood (not recorded which).

The nucleotides read TGTGCCAGCAGTTTCGGCCAGGGCCAGCCCCAGCATTTT. Translated, this is CASSFGQGQPQHF. This chain is built from TRBV12-3 or TRBV12-4 and TRBJ1-5; tentative D gene TRBD1, with 5 bases matching. The trim is 3 bases for V and 7 bases for J, with a gap of 10 bases between the germline ends. Taken from cysteine to phenylalanine, the CDR3 has 13 residues. Left in the record is the CDR3 DNA by itself, 39 bases read in frame from the first base.